This T cell receptor (beta chain) was sequenced for a study of OX40 agonist ivuxolimab in advanced cancers. Study at large: From about 23 to 85 years was the age range, with a mean of approximately 58 years, and about 83% were male. Study results and caveats: Individuals who were partial responders at 0.1-3.0 mg/kg had clonal expansion that ranked among the lowest.

Produced via immunoSEQ multiplex PCR; TCRdb's table is partial and in-frame only. This sample yields about 35,000 clones, of which 92% are seen a single time; less than 25% belongs to the top ten. As for this clone: Its cognate antigen is unknown.

Looked up from germline, CDR1 is SQVTM and CDR2 is ANQGSEA. Trimming removed 3 bases at V and 0 bases at J, with 9 bases between. CDR3 length: 13 residues. The chain uses TRBV29-1 and TRBJ2-7; D may match TRBD1 or TRBD2 (5 bases each). The source is an adult with an advanced solid tumor such as melanoma, head and neck, liver or kidney cancer. The material was CD4+ or CD8+ T cells sorted from blood, obtained in a trial of the OX40 agonist ivuxolimab. The CDR3 sequence is CSVEGRNSYEQYF. Written as DNA, the CDR3 is TGCAGCGTTGAGGGACGGAACTCCTACGAGCAGTACTTC.